A selection of T cell receptor beta chains follows, all from one sample in a study of T cell changes during pregnancy in multiple sclerosis. Some clones are missing from TCRdb's copy, which holds only in-frame ones; the method was immunoSEQ multiplex PCR. The sample holds 65,000 to 85,000 clones, about 91% seen once. This specimen consisted of peripheral blood, obtained after pregnancy. Receptors originate from a female donor with multiple sclerosis, enrolled in a pregnancy study. Both conserved end residues are part of each CDR3. Fields, in order: D gene, clone size, V gene, J gene, CDR3 DNA, CDR3 protein. D genes are given only for firm matches. Where a row states a size, it is once, few, many or the class of an expanded clone; other rows omit it.

d_call: TRBD1
clone_size: .
v_call: TRBV2
j_call: TRBJ2-1
cdr3_nt: TGTGCCAGCAGTGAGACGACAGGGGGCCTGAATGAGCAGTTCTTC
cdr3_aa: CASSETTGGLNEQFF

d_call: TRBD2
clone_size: .
v_call: TRBV11-3
j_call: TRBJ2-3
cdr3_nt: TGTGCCAGCAGCCAACTAGCGGGAGAGTCAGATACGCAGTATTTT
cdr3_aa: CASSQLAGESDTQYF

d_call: .
clone_size: .
v_call: TRBV6-1
j_call: TRBJ1-2
cdr3_nt: TGTGCCAGCAGTGAACCCGGGGGGCGCGACTATGGCTACACCTTC
cdr3_aa: CASSEPGGRDYGYTF

d_call: TRBD2
clone_size: .
v_call: TRBV4-1
j_call: TRBJ2-5
cdr3_nt: TGCGCCAGCAGCCAAGATTTGGTGACTAGCGGAGAAGAGACCCAGTACTTC
cdr3_aa: CASSQDLVTSGEETQYF

d_call: .
clone_size: .
v_call: TRBV6-1
j_call: TRBJ2-7
cdr3_nt: TGTGCCAGCCGGGTCAACTCCTACGAGCAGTACTTC
cdr3_aa: CASRVNSYEQYF

d_call: TRBD2
clone_size: once
v_call: TRBV9
j_call: TRBJ2-1
cdr3_nt: TGTGCCAGCAGCGTAGGCTCTAGCGGGAGCCCCTACAATGAGCAGTTCTTC
cdr3_aa: CASSVGSSGSPYNEQFF

d_call: TRBD1
clone_size: .
v_call: TRBV30
j_call: TRBJ1-5
cdr3_nt: TGTGCCTGGAGTGTACGGGACAGGGGGGGGAGTCAGCCCCAGCATTTT
cdr3_aa: CAWSVRDRGGSQPQHF

d_call: .
clone_size: .
v_call: TRBV2
j_call: TRBJ2-1
cdr3_nt: TGTGCCAGCATAACTACAATTACCGACCCTCGACCCGAAGCCTCCTACAATGAGCAGTTCTTC
cdr3_aa: CASITTITDPRPEASYNEQFF

d_call: .
clone_size: once
v_call: TRBV10-2
j_call: TRBJ1-5
cdr3_nt: TGCGCCAGCAGTGAGTCGAGAGGCAGCCCCCAGCATTTT
cdr3_aa: CASSESRGSPQHF

d_call: TRBD2
clone_size: .
v_call: TRBV4-1
j_call: TRBJ2-7
cdr3_nt: TGCGCCAGCAGCCAAGAAGGGGGACTAGCGGCCTACGAGCAGTACTTC
cdr3_aa: CASSQEGGLAAYEQYF

d_call: TRBD1
clone_size: .
v_call: TRBV5-1
j_call: TRBJ2-3
cdr3_nt: TGCGCCAGCAGCCCGGGACAGGGGGAGGCAGATACGCAGTATTTT
cdr3_aa: CASSPGQGEADTQYF

d_call: TRBD2
clone_size: .
v_call: TRBV6-4
j_call: TRBJ2-1
cdr3_nt: TGTGCCAGCAGTGACCATACTAGCGGGAGGGCCCATGAGCAGTTCTTC
cdr3_aa: CASSDHTSGRAHEQFF

d_call: .
clone_size: once
v_call: TRBV13
j_call: TRBJ1-2
cdr3_nt: TGTGCCAGCAGCCCAGGGCAGAGTTACTATGGCTACACCTTC
cdr3_aa: CASSPGQSYYGYTF

d_call: TRBD2
clone_size: few
v_call: TRBV10-1
j_call: TRBJ2-5
cdr3_nt: TGCGCCAGCAGCACTAGCGGTAGACGGGAGACCCAGTACTTC
cdr3_aa: CASSTSGRRETQYF

d_call: TRBD2
clone_size: .
v_call: TRBV19
j_call: TRBJ2-1
cdr3_nt: TGTGCCAGTAGTATAGATCGGGAGGGCTGGAATGAGCAGTTCTTC
cdr3_aa: CASSIDREGWNEQFF

d_call: .
clone_size: .
v_call: TRBV6-5
j_call: TRBJ1-5
cdr3_nt: TGTGCCAGCAGACAGGGAGAGAGCAATCAGCCCCAGCATTTT
cdr3_aa: CASRQGESNQPQHF

d_call: .
clone_size: .
v_call: TRBV2
j_call: TRBJ2-5
cdr3_nt: TGTGCCAGCAGTGGCGACAGTCAAGAGACCCAGTACTTC
cdr3_aa: CASSGDSQETQYF

d_call: TRBD1
clone_size: .
v_call: TRBV11-1
j_call: TRBJ2-1
cdr3_nt: TGTGCCAGCAGCTTCGACTCAGACAGGGTAAATGAGCAGTTCTTC
cdr3_aa: CASSFDSDRVNEQFF

d_call: .
clone_size: once
v_call: TRBV4-1
j_call: TRBJ2-7
cdr3_nt: TGCGCCAGCAGCCAAGATCCTCTAGCGCAGGTGGGCTACGAGCAGTACTTC
cdr3_aa: CASSQDPLAQVGYEQYF

d_call: TRBD1
clone_size: .
v_call: TRBV7-2
j_call: TRBJ1-4
cdr3_nt: TGTGCCAGCAGCATCGGACAGGGGGCGGGAGGGAAAAAACTGTTTTTT
cdr3_aa: CASSIGQGAGGKKLFF

d_call: TRBD1
clone_size: .
v_call: TRBV13
j_call: TRBJ1-2
cdr3_nt: TGTGCCAGCAGCTCCAGGGGACAGGGGAGCGTCTATGGCTACACCTTC
cdr3_aa: CASSSRGQGSVYGYTF

d_call: .
clone_size: .
v_call: TRBV18
j_call: TRBJ1-1
cdr3_nt: TGTGCCAGCTCACCAGGGGGCATGAGGAACACTGAAGCTTTCTTT
cdr3_aa: CASSPGGMRNTEAFF

d_call: TRBD1
clone_size: .
v_call: TRBV18
j_call: TRBJ1-2
cdr3_nt: TGTGCCAGCTCCCCAATTTTGGGACAGGGTGAAGGCTACACCTTC
cdr3_aa: CASSPILGQGEGYTF

d_call: TRBD1
clone_size: .
v_call: TRBV10-3
j_call: TRBJ1-1
cdr3_nt: TGTGCCATCAGTGATATAATGGACAGGGAGGGGGTAGCTTTCTTT
cdr3_aa: CAISDIMDREGVAFF

d_call: .
clone_size: .
v_call: TRBV11-2
j_call: TRBJ2-5
cdr3_nt: TGTGCCAGCAGCCCGAGTCCCGGCCAAGAGACCCAGTACTTC
cdr3_aa: CASSPSPGQETQYF

d_call: TRBD2
clone_size: .
v_call: TRBV5-1
j_call: TRBJ2-5
cdr3_nt: TGCGCCAGCAGCACGGGACTAGCGGAACAAGAGACCCAGTACTTC
cdr3_aa: CASSTGLAEQETQYF

d_call: .
clone_size: .
v_call: TRBV9
j_call: TRBJ1-4
cdr3_nt: TGTGCCAGCAGCGACCCCATACAGGGAGAAAAACTGTTTTTT
cdr3_aa: CASSDPIQGEKLFF

d_call: TRBD1
clone_size: .
v_call: TRBV30
j_call: TRBJ2-7
cdr3_nt: TGTGCCTGGAGTGCCCCCGACAGGGGGGCCTACGAGCAGTACTTC
cdr3_aa: CAWSAPDRGAYEQYF

d_call: .
clone_size: .
v_call: TRBV18
j_call: TRBJ2-7
cdr3_nt: TGTGCCAGCTCCCGTGCGAGGTCCTACGAGCAGTACTTC
cdr3_aa: CASSRARSYEQYF

d_call: TRBD2
clone_size: .
v_call: TRBV14
j_call: TRBJ2-7
cdr3_nt: TGTGCCAGCAGCCAAGAAGGGACTATCTCCTACGAGCAGTACTTC
cdr3_aa: CASSQEGTISYEQYF

d_call: TRBD2
clone_size: .
v_call: TRBV28
j_call: TRBJ2-3
cdr3_nt: TGTGCCAGCAGTTTTATGCGGGAGGGCCCTGATACGCAGTATTTT
cdr3_aa: CASSFMREGPDTQYF

d_call: .
clone_size: .
v_call: TRBV10-3
j_call: TRBJ1-5
cdr3_nt: TGTGCCATCAGTGAGTCCCAGGGCCAGCCCCAGCATTTT
cdr3_aa: CAISESQGQPQHF

d_call: TRBD2
clone_size: .
v_call: TRBV19
j_call: TRBJ2-1
cdr3_nt: TGTGCCAGTATGACGAAGGCGGGAGTGCGCAATGAGCAGTTCTTC
cdr3_aa: CASMTKAGVRNEQFF

d_call: .
clone_size: .
v_call: TRBV16
j_call: TRBJ1-5
cdr3_nt: TGTGCCAGCAGCCAATCGGGCCAGATCAATCAGCCCCAGCATTTT
cdr3_aa: CASSQSGQINQPQHF

d_call: TRBD1
clone_size: once
v_call: TRBV5-1
j_call: TRBJ1-5
cdr3_nt: TGCGCCAGCAGCCCCGGGGGACAGCTTAATCAGCCCCAGCATTTT
cdr3_aa: CASSPGGQLNQPQHF

d_call: .
clone_size: .
v_call: TRBV5-1
j_call: TRBJ2-3
cdr3_nt: TGCGCCAGCAGCCTGGGGGACTCATACACAGATACGCAGTATTTT
cdr3_aa: CASSLGDSYTDTQYF

d_call: TRBD1
clone_size: .
v_call: TRBV6-5
j_call: TRBJ2-1
cdr3_nt: TGTGCCAGCAGTTACTCACCAGGGGGCGCATACAATGAGCAGTTCTTC
cdr3_aa: CASSYSPGGAYNEQFF

d_call: .
clone_size: once
v_call: TRBV2
j_call: TRBJ2-3
cdr3_nt: TGTGCCAGCACAGGGCAGTCGACAGATACGCAGTATTTT
cdr3_aa: CASTGQSTDTQYF

d_call: TRBD2
clone_size: once
v_call: TRBV5-1
j_call: TRBJ2-5
cdr3_nt: TGCGCCAGCAGCCCACGACTAGCGGAAGAGACCCAGTACTTC
cdr3_aa: CASSPRLAEETQYF

d_call: TRBD2
clone_size: .
v_call: TRBV5-1
j_call: TRBJ2-7
cdr3_nt: TGCGCCAGCGGCGAGGTAGCGGGGAGCTCCTACGAGCAGTACTTC
cdr3_aa: CASGEVAGSSYEQYF

d_call: TRBD1
clone_size: .
v_call: TRBV19
j_call: TRBJ2-4
cdr3_nt: TGTGCCAGTAGTATGGACAGGGACAGGCCCATTCAGTACTTC
cdr3_aa: CASSMDRDRPIQYF

d_call: TRBD1
clone_size: .
v_call: TRBV28
j_call: TRBJ2-1
cdr3_nt: TGTGCCAGCACCTCAGGGGGTAGGTTGGGCAATGAGCAGTTCTTC
cdr3_aa: CASTSGGRLGNEQFF

d_call: .
clone_size: .
v_call: TRBV21-1
j_call: TRBJ1-1
cdr3_nt: TGTGCCAGCACCTCAGGGGACACTGAAGCTTTCTTT
cdr3_aa: CASTSGDTEAFF

d_call: .
clone_size: once
v_call: TRBV25-1
j_call: TRBJ1-5
cdr3_nt: TGTGCCAGCAGTATGTCAGGTTATAGCAATCAGCCCCAGCATTTT
cdr3_aa: CASSMSGYSNQPQHF

d_call: TRBD1
clone_size: .
v_call: TRBV7-2
j_call: TRBJ1-5
cdr3_nt: TGTGCCAGCAGCTACTCACAGGGGCTCAATCAGCCCCAGCATTTT
cdr3_aa: CASSYSQGLNQPQHF

d_call: .
clone_size: once
v_call: TRBV19
j_call: TRBJ2-2
cdr3_nt: TGTGCCAGTAGCTTCAACCCGACAGGACCTAACACCGGGGAGCTGTTTTTT
cdr3_aa: CASSFNPTGPNTGELFF

d_call: TRBD1
clone_size: .
v_call: TRBV29-1
j_call: TRBJ1-2
cdr3_nt: TGCAGCGCTACGGACAGGTCGGATTATGGCTACACCTTC
cdr3_aa: CSATDRSDYGYTF

d_call: TRBD1
clone_size: .
v_call: TRBV19
j_call: TRBJ1-5
cdr3_nt: TGTGCCAGTAGTCATCAGGGGGCAGCTCAGCCCCAGCATTTT
cdr3_aa: CASSHQGAAQPQHF

d_call: .
clone_size: .
v_call: TRBV7-2
j_call: TRBJ2-7
cdr3_nt: TGTGCCAGCAGCTTAGGTTCCCTCCTCTACGAGCAGTACTTC
cdr3_aa: CASSLGSLLYEQYF

d_call: .
clone_size: .
v_call: TRBV6-1
j_call: TRBJ2-7
cdr3_nt: TGTGCCAGCAGTGAAGAGGCGGGAAGCTCTGGTGAGCAGTACTTC
cdr3_aa: CASSEEAGSSGEQYF

d_call: .
clone_size: .
v_call: TRBV28
j_call: TRBJ2-7
cdr3_nt: TGTGCCAGCAGTTCAGGGGGGCAGGGAGACTACGAGCAGTACTTC
cdr3_aa: CASSSGGQGDYEQYF

d_call: .
clone_size: .
v_call: TRBV4-1
j_call: TRBJ2-1
cdr3_nt: TGCGCCAGCAGCCCCGTCCTAGCAAGCTCCTACAATGAGCAGTTCTTC
cdr3_aa: CASSPVLASSYNEQFF

d_call: TRBD1
clone_size: .
v_call: TRBV28
j_call: TRBJ2-7
cdr3_nt: TGTGCCAGCAGGACAGGGGGCGGGTACGAGCAGTACTTC
cdr3_aa: CASRTGGGYEQYF

d_call: .
clone_size: .
v_call: TRBV29-1
j_call: TRBJ2-1
cdr3_nt: TGCAGCCTATATCTCTACAATGAGCAGTTCTTC
cdr3_aa: CSLYLYNEQFF

d_call: TRBD2
clone_size: .
v_call: TRBV5-1
j_call: TRBJ2-3
cdr3_nt: TGCGCCAGCAGCTTTAGCGGGAGGGCCTCAGATACGCAGTATTTT
cdr3_aa: CASSFSGRASDTQYF

d_call: TRBD1
clone_size: .
v_call: TRBV2
j_call: TRBJ2-7
cdr3_nt: TGTGCCAGCAGCGACGATGGACAGGGCCACGAGCAGTACTTC
cdr3_aa: CASSDDGQGHEQYF

d_call: TRBD1
clone_size: few
v_call: TRBV6-5
j_call: TRBJ1-1
cdr3_nt: TGTGCCAGCAGTTCCACCCAGGGGGGAGCTTTCTTT
cdr3_aa: CASSSTQGGAFF

d_call: .
clone_size: .
v_call: TRBV4-1
j_call: TRBJ2-3
cdr3_nt: TGCGCCAGCAGCCAAGACAGATACACAGATACGCAGTATTTT
cdr3_aa: CASSQDRYTDTQYF

d_call: TRBD1
clone_size: .
v_call: TRBV5-1
j_call: TRBJ1-3
cdr3_nt: TGCGCCAGCAGCTTGGGACAGGGAAACTCTGGAAACACCATATATTTT
cdr3_aa: CASSLGQGNSGNTIYF